This note documents a single TCR beta chain sequence. The sample belongs to a study of blood T cell repertoires in COVID-19. Study in general: The cDNA or gDNA used as material had been derived from T cells, B-cell-depleted T cells, or PBMCs.

TCRdb's table, derived via immunoSEQ multiplex PCR, lists solely in-frame clones and lacks some. Altogether 350,000 to 450,000 clones are present, approximately 93% being singletons, with the ten largest covering around 0.86%. In terms of age and location, participants ranged from about 18 to 90 years and lived in about 25 US areas. This CDR3 is built from 15 residues. The germline gives CDR1 SGHTA, CDR2 FQGNSA. Trimming cost V 0 bases and J 1 base; bases outside gene matches: 1. The sequence was obtained from a middle-aged woman who had been exposed to COVID-19. Sequenced input: PBMCs or T cells enriched from blood (not recorded which). This sequence joins TRBV7-2 and TRBJ2-5; 8 nucleotides line up with TRBD2. The CDR3 protein is CASSLARGVQETQYF. CDR3 DNA: TGTGCCAGCAGCTTAGCGCGGGGGGTCCAAGAGACCCAGTACTTC.